The subject of this entry is one T cell receptor beta chain. As yet, its antigen is unknown. Specified treatment: oral pan-JAK inhibitor, 5-10 mg twice daily. These data come from a study of CD8+ T cells in alopecia areata. Overall study results and limits: Numerous clones, expanded in lesions, remained in scalp and blood during tofacitinib. Compared with normal scalp, lesional scalp had higher clonality and more expanded CD8+ clones. Scalp clonality and expanded CD8+ clones among the top 100 were significantly decreased by tofacitinib.

V was cut by 3 bases and J by 2 bases, with 17 bases left in between. The CDR3 is 17 amino acids. Germline values: CDR1 ENHRY, CDR2 SYGVKD. As the sequencing template, cDNA was produced by extracting RNA and reverse transcribing it. Generated by immunoSEQ multiplex PCR, the TCRdb table keeps only in-frame clones and is missing some. The repertoire has about 92,000 clones, roughly 46% of them found once; the top ten carry less than 20%. The receptor was derived from a human donor with alopecia areata. The starting material was CD8+ T cells sorted from blood, obtained at week 24, from a patient treated with tofacitinib. The chain uses TRBV10-3 and TRBJ2-1; tentatively, D is TRBD2 (5 bases). Here the CDR3 DNA reads TGTGCCATCAGTGACCCAAAGGGAGAACGTCCCTACAATGAGCAGTTCTTC. Its translation: CAISDPKGERPYNEQFF.